This TCR beta chain originates from a study of cytomegalovirus exposure and HLA in healthy donors. Study information: Unique TCRs from HLA-typed donors, 75 million to 100 million of them, were held in an early data release.

The PCR had 60 Vbeta and 13 Jbeta primers. The data were produced by immunoSEQ multiplex PCR, yet TCRdb's version contains in-frame clones alone and is incomplete. The sample records about 190,000 clones, over 80% being singletons. General study points: Several of the most significant clusters appeared, in a later analysis, to be linked to common viral pathogens. Over 15,000 TCR beta sequences were associated with HLA alleles at 0.05 false discovery rate in a later analysis.

V gave up 1 base and J gave up 3 bases, with 6 bases separating them. CDR1 is MDHEN and CDR2 is SYDVKM in the germline V gene. This CDR3 is 14 amino acids long. Regarding this clone: Its antigen is currently unknown.

This sequence was found in a boy aged 2 to 10 in good health and CMV-seronegative. The chain is built from TRBV28 and TRBJ1-4, with D perhaps matching TRBD1 (5 bases). Sequenced sample: PBMCs. The CDR3 sequence is CASSLSGPNEKLFF. In DNA, the CDR3 is TGTGCCAGCAGTTTATCAGGGCCTAATGAAAAACTGTTTTTT.